The rows below give T cell receptor beta chains drawn from one sample of a study of blood T cell repertoires in COVID-19. Here immunoSEQ multiplex PCR was the method, and the copy in TCRdb shows in-frame clones only, minus some. The top ten hold about 1.7% of the sample, which has about 400,000 clones, 85% to 90% seen once. Sample: PBMCs or T cells enriched from blood (not recorded which). These receptors were collected from a woman aged 25 to 39 who had recovered from COVID-19. The CDR3 runs from the conserved cysteine through the conserved F or W. The D gene is left open where the match is weak. Clone size, where shown, is once, few, many, or a class for clones that have expanded.

DNA,CDR3,length,J,V,size,D
TGTGCCAGCAGCTTGGGGACAGGGGGATCAGGGGAGCAGTTCTTC,CASSLGTGGSGEQFF,15,TRBJ2-1,TRBV7-9,few,TRBD1
TGCGCCAGCAGCTTGGAGACAGGGGTAAGGGGTAATTCACCCCTCCACTTT,CASSLETGVRGNSPLHF,17,TRBJ1-6,TRBV5-1,-,TRBD1
TGTGCCAGTAGTACGGGGGTGGGCCAAATCTACAATGAGCAGTTCTTC,CASSTGVGQIYNEQFF,16,TRBJ2-1,TRBV19,-,-
TGTGCCAGCAGTAACGACAGGGCCAATCAGCCCCAGCATTTT,CASSNDRANQPQHF,14,TRBJ1-5,TRBV6-2/TRBV6-3,few,TRBD1
TGTGCCAGCAGTGCGCGACAGGGGGCTTCTCTTTCCGGGGAGCTGTTTTTT,CASSARQGASLSGELFF,17,TRBJ2-2,TRBV6-1,-,TRBD1
TGTGCCAGCAGTCCGGGACAGGCTAATGAAAAACTGTTTTTT,CASSPGQANEKLFF,14,TRBJ1-4,TRBV28,-,TRBD1
TGTGCCAGCAGCTTAGCGTGGGGACTAGGGCCCCAAGAGACCCAGTACTTC,CASSLAWGLGPQETQYF,17,TRBJ2-5,TRBV7-2,-,TRBD2
TGTGCCAGCAGCTTAGCCGGGACTAGCGCTTACAATGAGCAGTTCTTC,CASSLAGTSAYNEQFF,16,TRBJ2-1,TRBV7-9,-,TRBD2
TGTGCCAGCAGTCAGGGGAGCTCCTATAATTCACCCCTCCACTTT,CASSQGSSYNSPLHF,15,TRBJ1-6,TRBV6-5,-,-
TGTGCCAGCAACCCCTGGGGTAGCGGGAGAGGGAGCCAAGAGACCCAGTACTTC,CASNPWGSGRGSQETQYF,18,TRBJ2-5,TRBV7-7,-,TRBD2
TGCGCCAGCAGCTTGGTTCTCCGGGACACTGAAGCTTTCTTT,CASSLVLRDTEAFF,14,TRBJ1-1,TRBV5-1,-,-
TGTGCCAGCATTAATCACCGACAGGGAGATGGGGGCTACACCTTC,CASINHRQGDGGYTF,15,TRBJ1-2,TRBV2,-,TRBD1
TGTGCCAGCAGTTTTGCGGCTGACTACGAGCAGTACTTC,CASSFAADYEQYF,13,TRBJ2-7,TRBV27,-,-
TGCGCCAGCAGATGGACAGACGGCGGGACCCAGTACTTC,CASRWTDGGTQYF,13,TRBJ2-5,TRBV5-1,-,-
TGTGCCAGCAGTTCCCTCGGACAGGGGGCCGGAAAACTGTTTTTT,CASSSLGQGAGKLFF,15,TRBJ1-4,TRBV27,-,TRBD1
TGTGCCAGCAGCCTCCCCCGGACAGGGTTCACAGATACGCAGTATTTT,CASSLPRTGFTDTQYF,16,TRBJ2-3,TRBV4-2,-,TRBD1
TGTGCCAGCAGCTTGGTCCCTTTTTACGAGCAGTACTTC,CASSLVPFYEQYF,13,TRBJ2-7,TRBV5-4,-,-
TGTGCCAGCAGTCCAATAACAGCGAACACTGAAGCTTTCTTT,CASSPITANTEAFF,14,TRBJ1-1,TRBV27,-,-
TGTGCCAGCAGCCAAGTCCCGACAGGGGGCGCGGCGGTCTACGAGCAGTACTTC,CASSQVPTGGAAVYEQYF,18,TRBJ2-7,TRBV3-1/TRBV3-2,-,TRBD1
TGTGCCAGCAGCCGGACAGGGGTTCACTATGGCTACACCTTC,CASSRTGVHYGYTF,14,TRBJ1-2,TRBV3-1/TRBV3-2,-,TRBD1
TGTGCCAGCAGGGCACGGGGAGGCCCCTACGAGCAGTACTTC,CASRARGGPYEQYF,14,TRBJ2-7,TRBV6-5,-,-
TGCAGCGTGGGGACAGGGACCTACGAGCAGTACTTC,CSVGTGTYEQYF,12,TRBJ2-7,TRBV29-1,-,TRBD1
TGTGCCAGCAGCTCTAGTGCAATGAACACTGAAGCTTTCTTT,CASSSSAMNTEAFF,14,TRBJ1-1,TRBV7-8,-,-
TGTGCCAGCAGTTTATACAGGGGAGATGAAAAACTGTTTTTT,CASSLYRGDEKLFF,14,TRBJ1-4,TRBV28,-,TRBD1
TGTGCCAGCAGCGTGAACAGGGTCTACGAGCAGTACTTC,CASSVNRVYEQYF,13,TRBJ2-7,TRBV7-2,-,-
TGTGCCAGCAGTCCCGAGGGCTATGGCTACACCTTC,CASSPEGYGYTF,12,TRBJ1-2,TRBV27,-,-
TGTGCCAGCAGCTTCGGTCCCCCCGCCGAGACCCAGTACTTC,CASSFGPPAETQYF,14,TRBJ2-5,TRBV5-4,-,-
TGTGCCAGCATAACTCCGGACAGGGGGCCTTACGAGCAGTACTTC,CASITPDRGPYEQYF,15,TRBJ2-7,TRBV27,-,TRBD1
TGTGCCAGCAGCGTCGGACTAGCGGGGGGGCGAGATACGCAGTATTTT,CASSVGLAGGRDTQYF,16,TRBJ2-3,TRBV9,-,TRBD2
TGTGCCAGCAGCTTGTCGGGACAGGGGGAGAGCTATGGCTACACCTTC,CASSLSGQGESYGYTF,16,TRBJ1-2,TRBV5-6,few,TRBD1
TGCGCCAGCAGCCAGCAGACAGGGTGGTCCTACGAGCAGTACTTC,CASSQQTGWSYEQYF,15,TRBJ2-7,TRBV4-1,-,TRBD1
TGTGCCAGTAGTATTGCAGGCGACAGTGCACACTACGAGCAGTACTTC,CASSIAGDSAHYEQYF,16,TRBJ2-7,TRBV19,-,-
TGCGCCAGCAGTGAGGGTGGCGGCCGAATGCATTTT,CASSEGGGRMHF,12,TRBJ1-5,TRBV10-1,-,-
TGTGCCAGCAGCTTGTTGCTAGCGGGGAGATACAATGAGCAGTTCTTC,CASSLLLAGRYNEQFF,16,TRBJ2-1,TRBV5-5,-,TRBD2
TGCGCCAGCAGCTTGACTGGATCCGGGACAGCAACCTACGAGCAGTACTTC,CASSLTGSGTATYEQYF,17,TRBJ2-7,TRBV5-1,-,TRBD1
TGTGCCAGCAGTGAGCCGGGACTAGCGGTCGACGAGCAGTACTTC,CASSEPGLAVDEQYF,15,TRBJ2-7,TRBV6-1,-,TRBD2
TGCGCCAGCAGCCTCAACAGAGGGACTGAAGCTTTCTTT,CASSLNRGTEAFF,13,TRBJ1-1,TRBV5-1,-,-
TGTGCCAGCAGTGAAAGAACAGTCACTGAAGCTTTCTTT,CASSERTVTEAFF,13,TRBJ1-1,TRBV2,-,-
TGCGCCAGCAGCCAAGAGGCAGGGATAAGCAATCAGCCCCAGCATTTT,CASSQEAGISNQPQHF,16,TRBJ1-5,TRBV4-1,-,-
TGTGCCAGCGGGAAGACTAGCGGGAGAAGCAATGAGCAGTTCTTC,CASGKTSGRSNEQFF,15,TRBJ2-1,TRBV9,-,TRBD2
TGTGCCAGCAGTTACTCAGAGGCAGACTTCAACTATGGCTACACCTTC,CASSYSEADFNYGYTF,16,TRBJ1-2,TRBV6-5,-,-
TGTGCCAGCTCGGAGGAAGTCTTCTCCTACGAGCAGTACTTC,CASSEEVFSYEQYF,14,TRBJ2-7,TRBV18,-,-
TGTGCCAGCAGAGAGTTCAGGGGGAAGAACACTGAAGCTTTCTTT,CASREFRGKNTEAFF,15,TRBJ1-1,TRBV25-1,-,TRBD1
TGTGCCAGCAGCTACCGCCGACAGGGGGGCGGCTACACCTTC,CASSYRRQGGGYTF,14,TRBJ1-2,TRBV5-8,few,TRBD1
TGTGCCAGCAAAGAGGGGACAGGGCTGCCAAAACTGTTTTTT,CASKEGTGLPKLFF,14,TRBJ1-4,TRBV2,-,TRBD1
TGTGCCAGCTCCCCGGCCGGTAGGACAGGGGACTCCTACGAGCAGTACTTC,CASSPAGRTGDSYEQYF,17,TRBJ2-7,TRBV5-4,-,TRBD1
TGTGCCAGCAGATGGAATACAGGGTATGGCTACACCTTC,CASRWNTGYGYTF,13,TRBJ1-2,TRBV27,-,-
TGCGCCAGCAGCCAAGATACAGGAGGGGAGCAGTACTTC,CASSQDTGGEQYF,13,TRBJ2-7,TRBV4-1,-,-
TGTGCCAGCAGCTTTCAGGGGGCGGATCAGCCCCAGCATTTT,CASSFQGADQPQHF,14,TRBJ1-5,TRBV13,-,TRBD1
TGTGCCAGCAGCCAATCGCCGGGACTAGGGGTCGAGCAGTACTTC,CASSQSPGLGVEQYF,15,TRBJ2-7,TRBV3-1/TRBV3-2,-,TRBD2
TGTGCCAGCAGTTTATCGACAGGGGGCAATCAGCCCCAGCATTTT,CASSLSTGGNQPQHF,15,TRBJ1-5,TRBV27,few,TRBD1
TGTGCCAGCAGTTTAGTAAACACCGGGGAGCTGTTTTTT,CASSLVNTGELFF,13,TRBJ2-2,TRBV27,-,-
TGCGCCAGCAGCCATGAAGACAGGGACACCGGGGAGCTGTTTTTT,CASSHEDRDTGELFF,15,TRBJ2-2,TRBV4-1,-,TRBD1
TGTGCCATCAGTGAGTCTAGCGGGGGGGCAATTGAGCAGTTCTTC,CAISESSGGAIEQFF,15,TRBJ2-1,TRBV10-3,-,TRBD2
TGTGCCAGCTCACCGCGACTAGCGGGAGGAGAGACCCAGTACTTC,CASSPRLAGGETQYF,15,TRBJ2-5,TRBV18,-,TRBD2
TGTGCCTGGAGTGGGCCAGGGAATCAGCCCCAGCATTTT,CAWSGPGNQPQHF,13,TRBJ1-5,TRBV30,-,-
TGTGCCACCGGGGGCGGGGGAAGGACAGATACGCAGTATTTT,CATGGGGRTDTQYF,14,TRBJ2-3,TRBV10-3,-,-